The 9 T cell receptor beta chains given below trace back to one sample, sequenced in a study of OX40 agonist ivuxolimab in advanced cancers. This table comes from immunoSEQ multiplex PCR, and its TCRdb copy is limited to in-frame clones, with some not included. Found here are approximately 76,000 clones, about 90% of them singletons; the top ten hold 0.86%. The source was CD4+ or CD8+ T cells sorted from blood, collected in a trial of the OX40 agonist ivuxolimab. These receptors originate from an adult with an advanced solid tumor such as melanoma, head and neck, liver or kidney cancer.

The CDR3, as DNA: TGTGCCAGCAGCCCGGGTTTAGGTCAGCCCCAGCATTTT. Its translation: CASSPGLGQPQHF. This sequence joins TRBV11-1 and TRBJ1-5; D unresolved. CDR3 length equals 13 residues. Germline V lookup: CDR1 SGHAT, CDR2 FQDESV (reference sequence). V shed 5 bases and J shed 6 bases, with 11 bases lying between them. The full variable domain, with the rest looked up from reference TRBV11-1 and TRBJ1-5, is EAEVAQSPRYKITEKSQAVAFWCDPISGHATLYWYRQILGQGPELLVQFQDESVVDDSQLPKDRFSAERLKGVDSTLKIQPAELGDSAMYLCASSPGLGQPQHFGDGTRLSIL.

V and J are TRBV28 and TRBJ2-3, with a tentative D call TRBD2 (5 bases). CDR1 MDHEN and CDR2 SYDVKM come from the germline V gene. The V end was cut by 4 bases, the J end by 4 bases, with 18 bases between. CDR3 length equals 16 residues. As DNA, the CDR3 is TGTGCCAGCAGTTCAGACACCAAGGGAGAAGCAGATACGCAGTATTTT. The encoded protein is CASSSDTKGEADTQYF.

The chain links TRBV11-2 to TRBJ1-1, with TRBD1 as a possible D gene (5 bases). Per germline, CDR1 SGHAT and CDR2 FQNNGV. V lost 2 bases and J 2 bases, leaving 9 bases between the germline ends. The CDR3 totals 14 residues. The CDR3 sequence is CASSLYRGNTEAFF. The CDR3 coding sequence is TGTGCCAGCAGCTTATATAGGGGAAACACTGAAGCTTTCTTT.

This rearrangement joins TRBV30 to TRBJ2-3; a possible D gene is TRBD2 (5 bases). The CDR3 has 14 residues. V was pared by 4 bases and J by 1 base, with 12 bases between. Germline CDR1 reads GTSNPN; CDR2 reads SVGIG (reference sequence). As DNA, the CDR3 is TGTGCCTGGAATCAAAACGGGGGCACAGATACGCAGTATTTT. Its translation: CAWNQNGGTDTQYF.

J is TRBJ1-6 and V is TRBV5-5; no clear D gene. Germline V gene data show CDR1 as SGHKS and CDR2 as YYEKEE (reference sequence). The V and J ends lost 0 bases and 7 bases respectively, with 5 bases between them. This CDR3 has 13 residues. The CDR3, as DNA: TGTGCCAGCAGCTTGGTACCCAATTCACCCCTCCACTTT. It encodes CASSLVPNSPLHF.

CDR3 residues: CAIREGLNNEQFF. The CDR3 DNA reads as TGTGCCATTCGGGAGGGCCTAAACAATGAGCAGTTCTTC. The chain carries TRBV10-3 and TRBJ2-1, with 8 bases identical to TRBD2. Germline V gene data show CDR1 as ENHRY and CDR2 as SYGVKD. Germline trimming cut 9 bases from V and 5 bases from J; bases unmatched to any gene: 6. CDR3 length equals 13 residues.

In the case of this clone: One junction end does not reproduce the germline sequence, and a read error may be involved. V gene TRBV7-7 combines with J gene TRBJ2-5; perhaps TRBD1 as D (5 bases). CDR3 size: 14 residues. CDR1 and CDR2 (germline): SSHAT, FNYEAQ (reference sequence). The DNA for the CDR3 is TGTGCTAGCAGCCGAAGTCCAGGGCCAGAGACCCAGTACTTC. Translating gives CASSRSPGPETQYF.

The gene calls are TRBV5-1 and TRBJ1-6; 7 bases agree with TRBD1. In germline, CDR1 is SGHRS, CDR2 YFSETQ. The V and J ends lost 3 bases and 6 bases, in that order; junction bases with no gene match: 9. CDR3 length equals 16 residues. CDR3 in DNA: TGCGCCAGCAGCTGGGGGGACAGCTCGACTAATTCACCCCTCCACTTT. Translated: CASSWGDSSTNSPLHF.

This clone was seen once. The chain is built from TRBV11-2 and TRBJ1-1; D uncertain. CDR1 and CDR2 from the germline V gene are SGHAT and FQNNGV. The germline V and J ends were trimmed by 3 bases and 3 bases, with 11 bases remaining between them. The CDR3 covers 14 residues. This chain's CDR3 is CASSFGLRDTEAFF. In DNA, the CDR3 is TGTGCCAGCAGCTTTGGGTTAAGGGACACTGAAGCTTTCTTT.